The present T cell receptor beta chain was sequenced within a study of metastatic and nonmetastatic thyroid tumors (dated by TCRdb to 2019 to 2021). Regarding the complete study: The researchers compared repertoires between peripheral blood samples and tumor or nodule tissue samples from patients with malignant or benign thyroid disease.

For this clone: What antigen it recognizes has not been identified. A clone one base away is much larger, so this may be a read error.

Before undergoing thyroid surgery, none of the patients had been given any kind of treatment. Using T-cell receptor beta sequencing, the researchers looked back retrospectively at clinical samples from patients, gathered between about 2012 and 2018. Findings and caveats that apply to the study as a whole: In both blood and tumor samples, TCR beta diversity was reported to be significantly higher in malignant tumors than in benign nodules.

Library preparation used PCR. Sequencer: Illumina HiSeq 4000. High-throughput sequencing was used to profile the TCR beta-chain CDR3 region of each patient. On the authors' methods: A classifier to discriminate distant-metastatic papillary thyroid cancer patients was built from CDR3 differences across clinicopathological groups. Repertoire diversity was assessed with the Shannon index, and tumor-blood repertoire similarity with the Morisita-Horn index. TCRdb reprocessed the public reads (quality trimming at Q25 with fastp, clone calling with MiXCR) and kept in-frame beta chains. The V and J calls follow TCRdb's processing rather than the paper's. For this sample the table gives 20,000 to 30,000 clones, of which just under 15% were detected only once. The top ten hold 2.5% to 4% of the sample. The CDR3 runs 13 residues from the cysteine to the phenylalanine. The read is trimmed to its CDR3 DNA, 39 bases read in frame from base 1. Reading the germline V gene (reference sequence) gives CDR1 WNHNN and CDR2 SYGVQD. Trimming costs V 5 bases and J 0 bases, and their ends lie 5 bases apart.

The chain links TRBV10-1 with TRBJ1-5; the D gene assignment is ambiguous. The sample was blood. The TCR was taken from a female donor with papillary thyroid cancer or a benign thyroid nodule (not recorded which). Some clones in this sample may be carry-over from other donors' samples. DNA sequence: TGCGCCAGCAGTATTCATAGCAATCAGCCCCAGCATTTT. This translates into CASSIHSNQPQHF.